Reported below is one T cell receptor beta chain. Its antigen is unidentified. Extracted RNA was reverse transcribed, and the resulting cDNA served as sequencing template. The assay was immunoSEQ multiplex PCR, and TCRdb's table has in-frame clones only and misses some. The sample lists fewer than 250,000 clones, around 56% seen once, with approximately 0.7% in the top ten. This sample stems from a study of CD8+ T cells in alopecia areata. Study as a whole: Tofacitinib was given for 6 to 18 months, then stopped for 6 months. By percentage of affected scalp area, the severity of treated patients was scored. Findings and limits, study-wide: Lesional tissue from the scalp (especially in alopecia totalis/universalis) showed higher clonality than normal scalp. One nonresponder makes the tie between baseline CD8+ expansion and response uncertain.

Specified treatment: oral pan-JAK inhibitor, 5-10 mg twice daily. CDR3 size: 15 residues. CDR1 SGHNT and CDR2 YYREEE come from the germline V gene (reference sequence). Trimming took 0 bases from V and 5 from J, leaving 15 bases between them. The sequencing used CD4+ T cells sorted from blood, collected at week 4, from a patient treated with tofacitinib. The chain links TRBV5-4 to TRBJ2-7, with D unclear. The clonotype originates from a human donor with alopecia areata. DNA for the CDR3: TGTGCCAGCAGCTTGGACAGTGGGTACAGCAACGAGCAGTACTTC. It yields the protein CASSLDSGYSNEQYF.